The clone carrying this T cell receptor (beta chain) was detected once. What it binds is not known. The data originate from a study of T cell repertoires in cytomegalovirus infection. The wider study: Matching HLA type and CMV infection were both indicated by public TCR beta signatures. Points from the study as a whole: Individuals carrying CMV plus the relevant HLA were identified by cumulative frequency of public TCR beta families.

This CDR3 has 14 residues. Trimming took 0 bases from V and 0 from J, leaving 6 bases between them. Germline CDR1 reads SGHNT; CDR2 reads YYREEE (reference sequence). Each CDR3 protein gets one entry after TCRdb re-called the reads with MiXCR. The sample lists about 320,000 distinct CDR3 sequences, 9.5% seen once, with around 4.5% in the top ten. V usage is TRBV5-4 and J usage is TRBJ1-2; D is uncertain. The sample taken for sequencing was PBMCs. This TCR was recovered from a human donor in good health (CMV status not recorded). Some clones in this sample may be carry-over from other donors' samples. Written as DNA, the CDR3 is TGTGCCAGCAGCTTGGAACAGTCTAACTATGGCTACACCTTC. Amino acid sequence: CASSLEQSNYGYTF. Based on the CDR3 plus reference TRBV5-4 and TRBJ1-2, the full variable domain is ETGVTQSPTHLIKTRGQQVTLRCSSQSGHNTVSWYQQALGQGPQFIFQYYREEENGRGNFPPRFSGLQFPNYSSELNVNALELDDSALYLCASSLEQSNYGYTFGSGTRLTVV.